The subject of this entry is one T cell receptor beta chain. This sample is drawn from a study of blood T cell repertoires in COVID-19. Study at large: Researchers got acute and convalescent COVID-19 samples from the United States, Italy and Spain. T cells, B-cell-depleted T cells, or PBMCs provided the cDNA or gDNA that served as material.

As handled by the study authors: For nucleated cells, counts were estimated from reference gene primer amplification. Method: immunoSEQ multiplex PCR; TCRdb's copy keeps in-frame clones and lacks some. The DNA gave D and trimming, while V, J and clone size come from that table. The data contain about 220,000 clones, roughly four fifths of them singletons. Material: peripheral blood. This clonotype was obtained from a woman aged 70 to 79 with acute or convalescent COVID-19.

The CDR3 spells CASSQDRGNSPLHF. The DNA for the CDR3 is TGCGCCAGCAGCCAAGATCGAGGGAATTCACCCCTCCACTTT. The chain joins TRBV4-3 to TRBJ1-6; D is uncertain. The CDR3 loop spans 14 amino acids. CDR1 and CDR2 (germline): LGHNA, YSLEER. Deletions cut 0 bases from V and 7 bases from J, with 7 bases between.